This T cell receptor (beta chain) emerged from a study of shared clonotypes between healthy human individuals. At a deep level, the assay was run. Splitting of each subset's genomic DNA was done evenly across several immunoSEQ plates. Produced via immunoSEQ multiplex PCR; TCRdb's table is partial and in-frame only. The table has approximately 1.5 million clones, just under 99% seen once; the top ten hold 0.36%. Germline-derived CDR1 and CDR2 are SGHAT and FQNNGV. The CDR3 spans 16 residues. Germline trimming cut 2 bases from V and 3 bases from J; bases unmatched to any gene: 10. The sequencing input was naive CD4+ T cells sorted from blood. Sample subset: CD45RA+ positively selected. The TCR was taken from a young man in good health. V and J are TRBV11-2 and TRBJ2-7; 7 nucleotides match TRBD1. CDR3 amino acids: CASSLHSGTAIYEQYF. The CDR3 region has the DNA TGTGCCAGCAGCTTACACTCCGGGACAGCTATCTACGAGCAGTACTTC.